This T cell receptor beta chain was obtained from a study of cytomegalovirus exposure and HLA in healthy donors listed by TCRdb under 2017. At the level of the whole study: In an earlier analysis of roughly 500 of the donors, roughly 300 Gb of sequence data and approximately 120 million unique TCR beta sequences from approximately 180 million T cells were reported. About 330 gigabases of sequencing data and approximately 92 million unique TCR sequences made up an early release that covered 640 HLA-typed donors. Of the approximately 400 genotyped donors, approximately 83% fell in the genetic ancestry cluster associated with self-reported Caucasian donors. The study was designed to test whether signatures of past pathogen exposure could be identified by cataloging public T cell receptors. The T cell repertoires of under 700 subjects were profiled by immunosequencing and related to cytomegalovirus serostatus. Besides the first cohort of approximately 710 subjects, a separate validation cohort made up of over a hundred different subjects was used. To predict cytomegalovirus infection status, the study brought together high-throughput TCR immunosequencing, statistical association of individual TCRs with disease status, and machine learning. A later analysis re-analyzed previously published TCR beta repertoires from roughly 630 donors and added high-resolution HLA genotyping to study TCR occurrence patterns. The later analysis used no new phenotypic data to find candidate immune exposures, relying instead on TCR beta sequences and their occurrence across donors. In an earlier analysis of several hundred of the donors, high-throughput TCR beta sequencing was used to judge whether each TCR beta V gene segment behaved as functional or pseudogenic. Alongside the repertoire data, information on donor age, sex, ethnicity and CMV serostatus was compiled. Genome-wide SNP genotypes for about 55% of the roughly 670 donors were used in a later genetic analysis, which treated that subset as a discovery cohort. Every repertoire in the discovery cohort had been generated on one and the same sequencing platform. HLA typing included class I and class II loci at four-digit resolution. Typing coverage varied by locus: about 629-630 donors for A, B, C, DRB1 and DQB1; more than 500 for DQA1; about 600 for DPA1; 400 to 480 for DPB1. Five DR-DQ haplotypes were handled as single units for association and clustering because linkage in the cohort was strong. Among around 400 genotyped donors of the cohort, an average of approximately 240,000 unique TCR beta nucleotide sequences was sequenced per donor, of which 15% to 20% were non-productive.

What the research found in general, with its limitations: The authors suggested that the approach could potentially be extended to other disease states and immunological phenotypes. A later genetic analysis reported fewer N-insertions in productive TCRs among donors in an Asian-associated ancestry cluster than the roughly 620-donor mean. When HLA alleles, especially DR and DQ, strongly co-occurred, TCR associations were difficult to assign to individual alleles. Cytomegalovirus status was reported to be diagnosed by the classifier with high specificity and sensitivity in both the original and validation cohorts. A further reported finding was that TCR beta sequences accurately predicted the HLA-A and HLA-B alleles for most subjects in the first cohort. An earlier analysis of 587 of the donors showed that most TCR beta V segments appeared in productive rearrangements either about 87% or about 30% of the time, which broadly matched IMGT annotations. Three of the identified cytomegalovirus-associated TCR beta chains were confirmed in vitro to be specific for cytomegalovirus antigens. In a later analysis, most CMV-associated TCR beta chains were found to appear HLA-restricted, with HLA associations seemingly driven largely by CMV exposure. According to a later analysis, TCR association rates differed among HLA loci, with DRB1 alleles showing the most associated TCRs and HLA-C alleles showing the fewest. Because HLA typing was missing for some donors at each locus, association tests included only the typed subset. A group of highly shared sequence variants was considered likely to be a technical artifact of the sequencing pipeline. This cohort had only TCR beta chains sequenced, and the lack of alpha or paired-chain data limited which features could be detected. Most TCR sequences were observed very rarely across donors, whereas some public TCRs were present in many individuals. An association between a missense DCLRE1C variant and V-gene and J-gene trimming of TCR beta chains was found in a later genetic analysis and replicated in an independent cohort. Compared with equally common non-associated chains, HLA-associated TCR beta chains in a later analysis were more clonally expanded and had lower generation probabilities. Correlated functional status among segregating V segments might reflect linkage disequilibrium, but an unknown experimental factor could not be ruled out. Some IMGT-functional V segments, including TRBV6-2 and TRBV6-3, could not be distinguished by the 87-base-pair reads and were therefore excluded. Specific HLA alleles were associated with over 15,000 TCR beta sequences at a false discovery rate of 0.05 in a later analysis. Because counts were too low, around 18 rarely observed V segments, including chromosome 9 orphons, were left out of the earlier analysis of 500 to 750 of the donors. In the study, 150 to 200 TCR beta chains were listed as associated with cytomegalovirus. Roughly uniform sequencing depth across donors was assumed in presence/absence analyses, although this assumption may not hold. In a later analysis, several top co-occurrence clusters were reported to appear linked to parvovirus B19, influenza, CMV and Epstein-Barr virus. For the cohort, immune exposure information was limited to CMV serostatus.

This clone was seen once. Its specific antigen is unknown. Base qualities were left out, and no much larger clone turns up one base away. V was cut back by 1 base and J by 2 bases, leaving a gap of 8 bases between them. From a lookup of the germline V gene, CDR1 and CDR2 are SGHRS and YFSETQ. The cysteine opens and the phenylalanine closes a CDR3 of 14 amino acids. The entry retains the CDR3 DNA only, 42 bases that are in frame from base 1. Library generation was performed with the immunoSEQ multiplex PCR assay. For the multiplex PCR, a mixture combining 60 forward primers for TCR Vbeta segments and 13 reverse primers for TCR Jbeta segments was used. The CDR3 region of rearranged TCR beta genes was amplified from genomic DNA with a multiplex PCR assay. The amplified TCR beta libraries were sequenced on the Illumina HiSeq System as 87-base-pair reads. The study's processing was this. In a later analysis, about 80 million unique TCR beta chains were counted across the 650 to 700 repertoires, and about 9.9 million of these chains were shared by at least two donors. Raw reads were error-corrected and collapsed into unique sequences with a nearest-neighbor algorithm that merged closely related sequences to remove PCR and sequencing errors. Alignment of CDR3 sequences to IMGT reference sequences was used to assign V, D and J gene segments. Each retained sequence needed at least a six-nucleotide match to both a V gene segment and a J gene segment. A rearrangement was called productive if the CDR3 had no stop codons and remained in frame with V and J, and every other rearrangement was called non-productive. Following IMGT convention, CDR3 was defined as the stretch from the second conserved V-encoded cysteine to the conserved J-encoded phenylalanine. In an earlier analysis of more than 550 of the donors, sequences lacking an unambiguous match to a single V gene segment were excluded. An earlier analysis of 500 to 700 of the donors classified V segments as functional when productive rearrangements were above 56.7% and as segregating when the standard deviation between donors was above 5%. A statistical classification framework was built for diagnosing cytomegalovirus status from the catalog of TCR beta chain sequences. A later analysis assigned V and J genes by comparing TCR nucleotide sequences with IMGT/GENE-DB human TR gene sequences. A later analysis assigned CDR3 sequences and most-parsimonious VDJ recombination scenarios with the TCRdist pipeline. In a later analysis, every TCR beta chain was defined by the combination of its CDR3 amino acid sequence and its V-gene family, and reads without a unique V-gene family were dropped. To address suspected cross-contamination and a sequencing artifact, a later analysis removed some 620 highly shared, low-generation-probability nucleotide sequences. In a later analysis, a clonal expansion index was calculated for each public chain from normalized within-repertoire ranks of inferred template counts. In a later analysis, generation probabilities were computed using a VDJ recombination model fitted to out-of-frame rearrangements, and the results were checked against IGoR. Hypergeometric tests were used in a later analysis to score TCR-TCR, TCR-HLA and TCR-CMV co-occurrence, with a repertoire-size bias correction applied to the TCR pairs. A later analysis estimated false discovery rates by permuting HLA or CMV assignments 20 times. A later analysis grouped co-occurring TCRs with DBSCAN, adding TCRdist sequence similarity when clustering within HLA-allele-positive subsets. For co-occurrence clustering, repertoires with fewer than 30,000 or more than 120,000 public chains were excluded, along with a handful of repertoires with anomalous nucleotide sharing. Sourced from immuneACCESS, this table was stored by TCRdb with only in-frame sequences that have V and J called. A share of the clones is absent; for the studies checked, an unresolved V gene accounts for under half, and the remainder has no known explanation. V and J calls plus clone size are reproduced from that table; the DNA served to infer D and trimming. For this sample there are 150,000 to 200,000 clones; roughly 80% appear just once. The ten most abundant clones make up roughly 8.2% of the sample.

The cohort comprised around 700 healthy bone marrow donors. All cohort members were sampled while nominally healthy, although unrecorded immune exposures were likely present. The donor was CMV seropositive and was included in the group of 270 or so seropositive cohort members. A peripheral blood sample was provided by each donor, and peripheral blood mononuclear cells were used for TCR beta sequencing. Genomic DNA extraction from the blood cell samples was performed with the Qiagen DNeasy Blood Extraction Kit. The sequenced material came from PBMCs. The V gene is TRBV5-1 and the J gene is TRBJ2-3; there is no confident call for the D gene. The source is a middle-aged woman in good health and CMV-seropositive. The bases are TGCGCCAGCAGCTTGCCGGTCATCACAGATACGCAGTATTTT. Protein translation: CASSLPVITDTQYF.